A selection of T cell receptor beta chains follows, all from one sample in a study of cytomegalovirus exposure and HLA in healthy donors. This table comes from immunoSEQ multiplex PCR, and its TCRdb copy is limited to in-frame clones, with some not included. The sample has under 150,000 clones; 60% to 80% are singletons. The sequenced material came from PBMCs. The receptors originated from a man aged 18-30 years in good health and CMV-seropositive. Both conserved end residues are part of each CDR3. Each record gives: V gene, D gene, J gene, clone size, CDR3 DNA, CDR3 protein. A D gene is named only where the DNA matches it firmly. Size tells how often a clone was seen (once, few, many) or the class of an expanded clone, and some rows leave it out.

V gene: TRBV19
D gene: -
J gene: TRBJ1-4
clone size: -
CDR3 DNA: TGTGCCAGTAGTACCCGAGTTCTCGGTAATGAAAAACTGTTTTTT
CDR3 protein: CASSTRVLGNEKLFF

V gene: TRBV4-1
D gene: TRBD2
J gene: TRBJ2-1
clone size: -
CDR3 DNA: TGCGCCAGCAGCCAGGTCGATTTGGGACTAGCGGGGTACAATGAGCAGTTCTTC
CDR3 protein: CASSQVDLGLAGYNEQFF

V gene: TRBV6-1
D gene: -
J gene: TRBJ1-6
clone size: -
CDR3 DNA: TGTGCCAGCAGTGATGGGGATGAGGAGGTTATGTATAATTCACCCCTCCACTTT
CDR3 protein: CASSDGDEEVMYNSPLHF

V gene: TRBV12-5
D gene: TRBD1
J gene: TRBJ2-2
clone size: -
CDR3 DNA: TGTGCTAGTGGTTTCGCCTCGGTCCAGGGGGTCACCGGGGAGCTGTTTTTT
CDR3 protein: CASGFASVQGVTGELFF

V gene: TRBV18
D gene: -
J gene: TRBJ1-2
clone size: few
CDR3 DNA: TGTGCCAGCTCACCCGAGACAGGAGGCTATGGCTACACCTTC
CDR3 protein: CASSPETGGYGYTF

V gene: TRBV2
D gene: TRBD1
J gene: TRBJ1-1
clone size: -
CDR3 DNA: TGTGCCAGCAGCCCCCTGACAGGGGGGATGAACACTGAAGCTTTCTTT
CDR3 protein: CASSPLTGGMNTEAFF

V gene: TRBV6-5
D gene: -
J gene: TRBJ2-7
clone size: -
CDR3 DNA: TGTGCCAGCAGTTCCAACTACGAGCAGTACTTC
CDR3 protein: CASSSNYEQYF

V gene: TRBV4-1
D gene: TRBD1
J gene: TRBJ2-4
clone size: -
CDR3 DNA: TGCGCCAGCAGCCAAGTTTTCCCGGACAGGGGCAAAAACATTCAGTACTTC
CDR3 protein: CASSQVFPDRGKNIQYF

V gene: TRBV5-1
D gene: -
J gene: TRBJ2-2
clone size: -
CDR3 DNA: TGCGCCAGCAGCTTGGGAATATCGGACACCGGGGAGCTGTTTTTT
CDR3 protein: CASSLGISDTGELFF

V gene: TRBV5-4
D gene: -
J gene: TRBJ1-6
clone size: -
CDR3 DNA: TGTGCCAGCAGCTTGGGGGACACAGGGAATTCACCCCTCCACTTT
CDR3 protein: CASSLGDTGNSPLHF

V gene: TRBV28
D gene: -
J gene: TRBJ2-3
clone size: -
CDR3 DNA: TGTGCCAGCAGCTCCCCCGGGACTCTCACAGATACGCAGTATTTT
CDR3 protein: CASSSPGTLTDTQYF

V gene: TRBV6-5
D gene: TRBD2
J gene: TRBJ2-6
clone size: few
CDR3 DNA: TGTGCCAGCAGAAGCGGGGGCTCTGGGGCCAACGTCCTGACTTTC
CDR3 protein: CASRSGGSGANVLTF

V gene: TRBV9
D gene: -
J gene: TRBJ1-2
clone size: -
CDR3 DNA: TGTGCCAGCAGCGGGGGGGACCGACTTGGGCGTGGCTACACCTTC
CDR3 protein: CASSGGDRLGRGYTF

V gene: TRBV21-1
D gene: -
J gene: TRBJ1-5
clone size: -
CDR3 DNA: TGTGCCAGCAGCAAAGCCCCTGCAAGCAGGCACAATCAGCCCCAGCATTTT
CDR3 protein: CASSKAPASRHNQPQHF

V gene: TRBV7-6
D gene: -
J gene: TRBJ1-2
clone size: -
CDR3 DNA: TGTGCCACCCTGACGGCTCTGGGGGGTGGCTACACCTTC
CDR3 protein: CATLTALGGGYTF

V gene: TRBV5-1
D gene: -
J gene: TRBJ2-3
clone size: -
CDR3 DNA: TGCGCCAGCAGCTTGACTCCCGGGGGCACAGATACGCAGTATTTT
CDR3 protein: CASSLTPGGTDTQYF

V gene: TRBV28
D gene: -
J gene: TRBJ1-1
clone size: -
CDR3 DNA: TGTGCCAGCAGTTTATTGGGGGGATCAGCTTTCTTT
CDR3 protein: CASSLLGGSAFF

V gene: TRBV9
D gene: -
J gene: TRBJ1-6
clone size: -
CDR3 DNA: TGTGCCAGCAGCGAGACACCTAATTCACCCCTCCACTTT
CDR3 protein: CASSETPNSPLHF

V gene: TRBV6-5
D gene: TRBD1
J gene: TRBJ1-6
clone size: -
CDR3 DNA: TGTGCCAGCAGTTACTCCGGGACAGTGAATTCACCCCTCCACTTT
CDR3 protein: CASSYSGTVNSPLHF

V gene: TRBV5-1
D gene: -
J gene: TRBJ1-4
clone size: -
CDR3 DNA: TGCGCCAGCAGCTTGTCGCAGGGCGATGAAAAACTGTTTTTT
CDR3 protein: CASSLSQGDEKLFF

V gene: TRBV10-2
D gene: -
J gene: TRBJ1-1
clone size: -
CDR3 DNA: TGCGCCAGCAGTTACAATGAGAACACTGAAGCTTTCTTT
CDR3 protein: CASSYNENTEAFF

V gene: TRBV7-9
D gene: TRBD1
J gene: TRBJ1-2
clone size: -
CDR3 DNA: TGTGCCAGCAGCAGAGGACAGGGCAACTATGGCTACACCTTC
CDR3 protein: CASSRGQGNYGYTF

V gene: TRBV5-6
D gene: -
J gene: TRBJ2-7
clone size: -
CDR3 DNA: TGTGCCAGCAGCCCCTCCCTCTCCTACGAGCAGTACTTC
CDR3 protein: CASSPSLSYEQYF

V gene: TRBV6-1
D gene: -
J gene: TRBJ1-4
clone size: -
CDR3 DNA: TGTGCCAGCAGTACAGGGTATACTAATGAAAAACTGTTTTTT
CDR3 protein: CASSTGYTNEKLFF

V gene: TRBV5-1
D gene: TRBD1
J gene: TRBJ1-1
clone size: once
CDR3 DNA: TGCGCCAGCAAGTATACAGGGGATAACACTGAAGCTTTCTTT
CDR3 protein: CASKYTGDNTEAFF

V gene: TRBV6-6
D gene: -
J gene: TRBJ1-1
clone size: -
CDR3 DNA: TGTGCCAGCAGTTACCCCGGGTTCGCTGAAGCTTTCTTT
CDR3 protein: CASSYPGFAEAFF

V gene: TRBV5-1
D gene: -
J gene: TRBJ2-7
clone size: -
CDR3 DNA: TGCGCCAGCAGCCCTTATCTCCAGGGGTCCCCCCAGTACTTC
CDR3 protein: CASSPYLQGSPQYF

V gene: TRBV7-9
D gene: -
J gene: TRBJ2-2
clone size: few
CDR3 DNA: TGTGCCAGCAGCTTTGGGCAAGGGGAGCTGTTTTTT
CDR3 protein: CASSFGQGELFF

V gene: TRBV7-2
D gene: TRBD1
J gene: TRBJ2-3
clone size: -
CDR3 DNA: TGTGCCAGCAGCTCGTGGACAGGCCCTAGCACAGATACGCAGTATTTT
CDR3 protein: CASSSWTGPSTDTQYF

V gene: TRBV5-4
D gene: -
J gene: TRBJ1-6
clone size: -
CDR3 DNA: TGTGCCAGCAGCTTGGGGCCGGAGAATTCACCCCTCCACTTT
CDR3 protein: CASSLGPENSPLHF

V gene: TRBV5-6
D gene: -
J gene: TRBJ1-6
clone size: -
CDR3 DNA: TGTGCCAGCAGCTTGGGGGTAGGGGACTCACCCCTCCACTTC
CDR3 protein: CASSLGVGDSPLHF

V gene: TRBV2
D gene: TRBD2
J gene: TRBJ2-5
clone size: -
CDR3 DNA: TGTGCCAGCAGTTCCCCCGTGCCTAGCGGGGGGGAAGAGACCCAGTACTTC
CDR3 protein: CASSSPVPSGGEETQYF

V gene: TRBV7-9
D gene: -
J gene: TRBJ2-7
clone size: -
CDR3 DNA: TGTGCCAGCAGCTCACAGGGCGACGAGCAGTACTTC
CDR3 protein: CASSSQGDEQYF

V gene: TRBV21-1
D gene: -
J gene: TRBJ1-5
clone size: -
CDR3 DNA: TGTGCCAGCGACCGGACAGCCGGTCAGCCCCAGCATTTT
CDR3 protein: CASDRTAGQPQHF

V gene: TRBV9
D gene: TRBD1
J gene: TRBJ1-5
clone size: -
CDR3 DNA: TGTGCCAGCAGCGCTGGACAGGTGGGGATACCCCAGCATTTT
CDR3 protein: CASSAGQVGIPQHF

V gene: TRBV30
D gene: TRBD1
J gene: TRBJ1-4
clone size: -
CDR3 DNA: TGTGCCTGGAACGGCGGGACAGGGAATGAAAAACTGTTTTTT
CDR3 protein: CAWNGGTGNEKLFF

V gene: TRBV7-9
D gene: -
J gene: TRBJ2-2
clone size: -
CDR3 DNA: TGTGCCAGCAGCTTGATCGGAGGCTTAACGACCGGGGAGCTGTTTTTT
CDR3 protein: CASSLIGGLTTGELFF

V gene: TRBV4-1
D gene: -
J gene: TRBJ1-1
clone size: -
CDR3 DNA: TGCGCCAGCAGCCAAGGTCCGGGTTGGAACACTGAAGCTTTCTTT
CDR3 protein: CASSQGPGWNTEAFF

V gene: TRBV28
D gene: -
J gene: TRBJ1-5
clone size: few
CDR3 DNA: TGTGCCAGCACCGAAGTGGGCTCCTTTATGAATCAGCCCCAGCATTTT
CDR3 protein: CASTEVGSFMNQPQHF

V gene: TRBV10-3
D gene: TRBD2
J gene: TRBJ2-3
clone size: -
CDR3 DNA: TGTGCCATCAGTCCCCGGGGGGGACCGATGTATACGCAGTATTTT
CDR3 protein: CAISPRGGPMYTQYF

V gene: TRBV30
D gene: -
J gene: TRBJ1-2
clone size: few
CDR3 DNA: TGTGCCTGGACCCTGCGCCGGACATTTAACTATGGCTACACCTTC
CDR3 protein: CAWTLRRTFNYGYTF

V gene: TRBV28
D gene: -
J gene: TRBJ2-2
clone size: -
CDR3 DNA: TGTGCCAGCAGTACCCCCTGGGGGCCAGCGAACACCGGGGAGCTGTTTTTT
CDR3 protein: CASSTPWGPANTGELFF

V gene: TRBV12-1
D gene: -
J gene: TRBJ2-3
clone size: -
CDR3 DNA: TGTGCCAGGAGCCTCCGCGACAGCGAAATCACAGATACGCAGTATTTT
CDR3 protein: CARSLRDSEITDTQYF

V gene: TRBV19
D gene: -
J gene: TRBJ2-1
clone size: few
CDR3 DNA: TGTGCCAGTAGTATCCCTCCCTACAATGAGCAGTTCTTC
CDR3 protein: CASSIPPYNEQFF

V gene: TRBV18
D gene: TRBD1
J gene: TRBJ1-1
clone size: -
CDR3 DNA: TGTGCCAGCTCACCTGGACAGGGCTACACTGAAGCTTTCTTT
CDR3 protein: CASSPGQGYTEAFF

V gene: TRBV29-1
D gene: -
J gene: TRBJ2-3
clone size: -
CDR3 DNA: TGCAGCGTTGATGGGCAGGGTGGCACAGATACGCAGTATTTT
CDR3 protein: CSVDGQGGTDTQYF